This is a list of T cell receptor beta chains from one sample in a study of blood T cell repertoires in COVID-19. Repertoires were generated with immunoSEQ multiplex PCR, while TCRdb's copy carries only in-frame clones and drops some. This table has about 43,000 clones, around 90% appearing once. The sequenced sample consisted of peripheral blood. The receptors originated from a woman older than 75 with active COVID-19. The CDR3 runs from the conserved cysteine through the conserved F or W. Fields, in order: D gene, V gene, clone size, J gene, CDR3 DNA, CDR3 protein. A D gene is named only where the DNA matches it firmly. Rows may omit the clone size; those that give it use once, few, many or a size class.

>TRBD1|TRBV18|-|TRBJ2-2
TGTGCCAGCTCAACCGGACAGGGGTGGAACACCGGGGAGCTGTTTTTT
CASSTGQGWNTGELFF
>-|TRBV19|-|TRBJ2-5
TGTGCCAGTAGTTGGGGCAGCACCCAGGGGGAGACCCAGTACTTC
CASSWGSTQGETQYF
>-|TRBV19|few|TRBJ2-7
TGTGCCAGTAGGGACACAGGTAGCCGCTACGAGCAGTACTTC
CASRDTGSRYEQYF
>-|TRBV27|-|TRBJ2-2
TGTGCCAGCAGTTTACCCGACACCGGGGAGCTGTTTTTT
CASSLPDTGELFF
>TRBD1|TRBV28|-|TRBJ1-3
TGTGCCCGGACAGGGGTTATGGACACCATATATTTT
CARTGVMDTIYF
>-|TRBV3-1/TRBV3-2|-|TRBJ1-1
TGTGCCAGCAGCCAAGATCGGAGACAAGGAAAAGGGGACACTGAAGCTTTCTTT
CASSQDRRQGKGDTEAFF
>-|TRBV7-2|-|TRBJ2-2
TGTGCCAGCAGCTTGCGCGGGGAGCTGTTTTTT
CASSLRGELFF
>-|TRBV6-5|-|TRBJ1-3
TGTGCCAGCAGCGCAGGGTTCTCTGGAAACACCATATATTTT
CASSAGFSGNTIYF
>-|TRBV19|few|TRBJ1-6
TGTGCCAGTAATGAGGGGTCGGGAGATAATTCACCCCTCCACTTT
CASNEGSGDNSPLHF
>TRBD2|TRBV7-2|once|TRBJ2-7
TGTGCCAGCAGCCCGATCGGGGAGGGGACCTACGAGCAGTACTTC
CASSPIGEGTYEQYF
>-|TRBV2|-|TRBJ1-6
TGTGCCAGCAGTGAAAGACTTTCGAGTGCTGGTTCACCCCTCCACTTT
CASSERLSSAGSPLHF
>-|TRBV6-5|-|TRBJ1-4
TGTGCCAGCAGTTCCTACAGAGCAACTAATGAAAAACTGTTTTTT
CASSSYRATNEKLFF
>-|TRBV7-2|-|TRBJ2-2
TGTGCCAGCAGCTTAGGAGGAACCGGGGAGCTGTTTTTT
CASSLGGTGELFF
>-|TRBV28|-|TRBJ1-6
TGTGCCAGCAGTACTACCCCTAATAATTCACCCCTCCACTTT
CASSTTPNNSPLHF
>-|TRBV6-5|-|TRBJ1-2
TGTGCCAGCAGTACGGGGGGGCGGTATGGCTACACCTTC
CASSTGGRYGYTF
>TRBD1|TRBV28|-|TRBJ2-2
TGTGCCAGCAGTTTATTCCCAGGGGGCCGAACCGGGGAGCTGTTTTTT
CASSLFPGGRTGELFF
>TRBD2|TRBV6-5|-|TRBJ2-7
TGTGCCAGCAGCCGGACTAGCGGGCCCACCTACGAGCAGTACTTC
CASSRTSGPTYEQYF
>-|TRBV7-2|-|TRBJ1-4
TGTGCCAGCAGCTTACAAGGGGTTCGTGAAAAACTGTTTTTT
CASSLQGVREKLFF
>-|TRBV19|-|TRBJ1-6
TGTGCCAGTAGTAATGGAGGGATTTCACCCCTCCACTTT
CASSNGGISPLHF
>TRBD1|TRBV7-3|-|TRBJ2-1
TGTGCCAGCAGCCCAGCCAGGACAGGGGGGCGGAATGAGCAGTTCTTC
CASSPARTGGRNEQFF
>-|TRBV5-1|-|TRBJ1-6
TGCGCCAGCAGCTTGGTGGGAGACTATAATTCACCCCTCCACTTT
CASSLVGDYNSPLHF
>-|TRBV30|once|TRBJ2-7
TGTGCCTGGAGTGTACTAGGCTACGAGCAGTACTTC
CAWSVLGYEQYF
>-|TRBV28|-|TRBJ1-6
TGTGCCAGCAGTGGGACGCAGGGGAATAATTCACCCCTCCACTTT
CASSGTQGNNSPLHF
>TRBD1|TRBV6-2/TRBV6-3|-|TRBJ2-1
TGTGCCAGCAGTTACCCCAGGGGGCTCCGGAGCTCCTACAATGAGCAGTTCTTC
CASSYPRGLRSSYNEQFF
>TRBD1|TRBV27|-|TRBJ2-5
TGTGCCAGCAGTCTCTACCGGGACAGCCACCAAGAGACCCAGTACTTC
CASSLYRDSHQETQYF
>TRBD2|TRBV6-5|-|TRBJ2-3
TGTGCCAGCCGCGAACGGGGGGGCAACACAGATACGCAGTATTTT
CASRERGGNTDTQYF
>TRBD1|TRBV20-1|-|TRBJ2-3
TGCAGTGCTAGTCTAAGGGACAGGGGGTCAGATACGCAGTATTTT
CSASLRDRGSDTQYF
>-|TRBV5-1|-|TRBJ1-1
TGCGCCAGCAGTCGGGGACAGAACACTGAAGCTTTCTTT
CASSRGQNTEAFF
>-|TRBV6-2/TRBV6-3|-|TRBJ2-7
TGTGCCAGCAGTTACCAACAGGGACGGGCAGCATACGAGCAGTACTTC
CASSYQQGRAAYEQYF
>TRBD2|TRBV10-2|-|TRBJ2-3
TGCGCCAGTGTGGCAAGCGGGGGCACAGATACGCAGTATTTT
CASVASGGTDTQYF
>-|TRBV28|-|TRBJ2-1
TGTGCCAGCAGTTTGGACGGACGGGGTGGGTTCTTC
CASSLDGRGGFF
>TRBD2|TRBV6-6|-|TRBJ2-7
TGTGCCAGCAGACCGGGAGGGAGGGACGAGCAGTACTTC
CASRPGGRDEQYF